This passage covers 21 T cell receptor beta chains from one sample sequenced in a study of T cell clonotyping in hematopoietic cell transplantation. Assay: immunoSEQ multiplex PCR; the TCRdb copy retains only in-frame clones and omits some. The sample records approximately 10,000 clones, about half being singletons. The sequencing used PBMCs, collected 30 days after allogeneic stem cell transplant. These receptors all come from a male patient in his 50s who had an allogeneic stem cell transplant from an unrelated donor, so the T cells may come from the graft donor. Some clones in this sample may be carry-over from other donors' samples.

This chain connects TRBV5-4 to TRBJ1-1; D is undetermined. CDR3 length equals 16 residues. The germline V gene encodes CDR1 SGHNT and CDR2 YYREEE (reference sequence). Trimming removed 0 bases at V and 0 bases at J, with 12 bases between. The DNA for the CDR3 is TGTGCCAGCAGCTTGGCCGGCCGGACCATGAACACTGAAGCTTTCTTT. It specifies CASSLAGRTMNTEAFF.

CDR3: CASSYTGTEAFF. In nucleotides, the CDR3 is TGTGCCAGCAGCTATACTGGGACTGAAGCTTTCTTT. The genes are TRBV7-3 and TRBJ1-1; D unclear. V dropped 4 bases and J dropped 5 bases, with 8 bases sitting between them. This CDR3 is 12 amino acids long. Germline assignment: CDR1 SGHTA and CDR2 FQGTGA. The full variable domain, in which reference TRBV7-3 and TRBJ1-1 provide the parts outside the CDR3, is GAGVSQTPSNKVTEKGKYVELRCDPISGHTALYWYRQSLGQGPEFLIYFQGTGAADDSGLPNDRFFAVRPEGSVSTLKIQRTERGDSAVYLCASSYTGTEAFFGQGTRLTVV.

The rearrangement joins TRBV6-1 to TRBJ2-7; a weak D match, TRBD2 (6 bases). Trimming removed 3 bases from V and 0 bases from J, with 9 bases in between. The CDR3 is 14 amino acids. Germline CDR1 reads MNHNS; CDR2 reads SASEGT. CDR3: CASSEGTYSYEQYF. CDR3 DNA sequence: TGTGCCAGCAGTGAGGGGACTTACTCCTACGAGCAGTACTTC.

This clone is judged medium-sized. The genes are TRBV30 and TRBJ1-1; possibly TRBD1 for D (5 bases). The CDR3 is 13 amino acids. Looked up from germline, CDR1 is GTSNPN and CDR2 is SVGIG (reference sequence). V lost 0 bases to trimming and J lost 2 bases, with 7 bases between them. This chain's CDR3 is CAWSVGPNTEAFF. The CDR3 nucleotides read TGTGCCTGGAGTGTGGGACCCAACACTGAAGCTTTCTTT.

In regard to this clone: One end of the junction varies from germline; a read error may be responsible. The chain joins TRBV5-1 to TRBJ1-1; D remains unclear. This CDR3 region has 13 residues. The germline gives CDR1 SGHRS, CDR2 YFSETQ. This CDR3 reads CASAPWGPTEAFF. Written as DNA, the CDR3 is TGTGCCAGCGCCCCCTGGGGTCCCACTGAAGCTTTCTTT.

The rearrangement uses TRBV30 and TRBJ2-5; TRBD1 or TRBD2 may be the D gene (5 bases each). Germline assignment: CDR1 GTSNPN and CDR2 SVGIG (reference sequence). This CDR3 is 12 amino acids long. V dropped 2 bases and J dropped 11 bases, with 15 bases sitting between them. The CDR3 DNA follows: TGTGCCTGGAGTCCCCCAGGGCGAGGGCAGTACTTC. Encoded protein: CAWSPPGRGQYF.

This clone turned up a few times. The rearrangement uses TRBV4-1 and TRBJ1-1, with a weak D call TRBD1 (5 bases). Trimming took 0 bases from V and 3 from J, leaving 20 bases between them. CDR1 is MGHRA, CDR2 YSYEKL, per germline. The CDR3 covers 18 residues. In DNA form, the CDR3 reads TGCGCCAGCAGCCAAGATCCCCACGTCAGGGAAAGATACACTGAAGCTTTCTTT. This translates into CASSQDPHVRERYTEAFF.

The table lists this clone with a count of one. The chain carries TRBV4-1 and TRBJ2-7; perhaps TRBD2 as D (5 bases). V was pared by 1 base and J by 5 bases, with 21 bases between. CDR1 MGHRA and CDR2 YSYEKL come from the germline V gene. The CDR3 totals 17 residues. The CDR3 loop is CASSQVVFGPPGNEQYF. The CDR3 DNA reads TGCGCCAGCAGCCAAGTGGTTTTTGGGCCACCGGGGAACGAGCAGTACTTC.

J is TRBJ1-2 and V is TRBV5-4; TRBD1 matches 9 bases. This CDR3 is built from 15 residues. Per germline, CDR1 SGHNT and CDR2 YYREEE (reference sequence). V shed 4 bases and J 6 bases; nucleotides not matched to a gene: 10. In DNA form, the CDR3 reads TGTGCCAGCAGCCCCGGGGGACAGGGTATGAATGGCTACACCTTC. Its translation: CASSPGGQGMNGYTF.

This clone appeared a few times. The chain employs TRBV30 and TRBJ1-2; D is unclear. The CDR3 totals 13 residues. Germline values: CDR1 GTSNPN, CDR2 SVGIG (reference sequence). V lost 6 bases and J 4 bases, leaving 15 bases between the germline ends. In DNA, the CDR3 is TGTGCCTGCCCTACGATAACAATCTATGGCTACACCTTC. It encodes CACPTITIYGYTF.

This chain links TRBV7-9 with TRBJ2-2; 11 bases match TRBD1. V gave up 5 bases and J gave up 3 bases; unmatched junction bases: 5. CDR1 is SEHNR and CDR2 is FQNEAQ in the germline V gene (reference sequence). This CDR3 contains 16 residues. CDR3 in DNA: TGTGCCAGCAGCGTCGGACAGGGGGCCTACACCGGGGAGCTGTTTTTT. It yields the protein CASSVGQGAYTGELFF.

V is TRBV29-1 and J is TRBJ1-3; D gene unclear. CDR1 is SQVTM, CDR2 ANQGSEA, per germline. There are 15 residues in the CDR3. V dropped 1 base and J dropped 1 base, with 11 bases sitting between them. CDR3: CSVEVSSDSGNTIYF. The CDR3 DNA reads TGCAGCGTTGAAGTATCGTCGGATTCTGGAAACACCATATATTTT.

This sequence joins TRBV30 and TRBJ2-7; 12 nucleotides agree with TRBD2. The V segment lost 2 bases and the J segment 3 bases; nucleotides outside the gene matches: 8. The CDR3 is made up of 16 amino acids. The germline gives CDR1 GTSNPN, CDR2 SVGIG (reference sequence). This CDR3 is CAWSRLTSGSRYEQYF. The CDR3 nucleotides read TGTGCCTGGAGTCGGCTGACTAGCGGGAGTCGCTACGAGCAGTACTTC.

This chain links TRBV7-3 with TRBJ1-5, with D tentatively TRBD1 (5 bases). Germline CDR1 and CDR2: SGHTA and FQGTGA. CDR3 size: 13 residues. Trimming shortened V by 5 bases and J by 2 bases, and 7 bases separated the two germline ends. CDR3 DNA: TGTGCCAGCAGCCGGGACGGCAATCAGCCCCAGCATTTT. It is translated as CASSRDGNQPQHF.

The chain combines TRBV5-1 with TRBJ2-5, with 10 bases fitting TRBD1. Germline-derived CDR1 and CDR2 are SGHRS and YFSETQ. This CDR3 has 13 amino acids. Germline trimming cut 5 bases from V and 4 bases from J; bases unmatched to any gene: 2. CDR3 sequence reads: CASSGQGGETQYF. CDR3 DNA: TGCGCCAGCAGTGGACAGGGGGGAGAGACCCAGTACTTC.

The chain carries TRBV2 and TRBJ2-2; D is possibly TRBD2 (5 bases). The CDR3 extends over 14 amino acids. Looked up from germline, CDR1 is SNHLY and CDR2 is FYNNEI. Trimming stripped 4 bases from V and 2 bases from J, with 8 bases between. The CDR3 protein is CASSGTGNTGELFF. CDR3 in DNA: TGTGCCAGCAGTGGGACGGGAAACACCGGGGAGCTGTTTTTT.

DNA for the CDR3: TGTGCCAGCAGCGAGGACGGTACCAATCGACCCCAGCATTTT. Its translation is CASSEDGTNRPQHF. J is TRBJ1-5 and V is TRBV6-6; D is uncertain. V dropped 6 bases and J dropped 10 bases, with 19 bases sitting between them. The CDR3 contains 14 residues. The germline gives CDR1 MNHNY, CDR2 SVGAGI (reference sequence).

In its sample, this clone was seen a few times. V is TRBV2 and J is TRBJ2-7, with 11 bases fitting TRBD2. This CDR3 has 13 residues. From germline, CDR1 is SNHLY and CDR2 FYNNEI. V lost 6 bases, J lost 9 bases, and 7 bases stayed unmatched. CDR3 loop: CASSPGLAERQYF. CDR3 DNA: TGTGCCAGCAGCCCGGGACTAGCGGAACGGCAGTACTTC.

The chain links TRBV2 to TRBJ2-3; unclear D gene. The ends were cut back, 11 bases at V and 2 bases at J, with 8 bases in the middle. Germline assignment: CDR1 SNHLY and CDR2 FYNNEI. CDR3 length: 11 amino acids. The CDR3 coding sequence is TGTGCCTGCGAATTCACAGATACGCAGTATTTT. This gives the protein CACEFTDTQYF.

This chain links TRBV5-1 with TRBJ2-7; D is unresolved. Per germline, CDR1 SGHRS and CDR2 YFSETQ. Trimming left V 2 bases short and J 3 bases short, with 9 bases between. The CDR3 has 13 residues. CDR3 region: CASSFEAHYEQYF. The CDR3 DNA follows: TGCGCCAGCAGCTTTGAAGCCCACTACGAGCAGTACTTC.

The rearrangement joins TRBV2 to TRBJ2-7; perhaps TRBD1 as D (6 bases). Per the germline V gene, CDR1 is SNHLY and CDR2 is FYNNEI. The CDR3 runs 12 residues. V shed 8 bases and J shed 3 bases, with 11 bases lying between them. The CDR3 DNA is TGTGCCAGCGGCAGAGGGGGCTACGAGCAGTACTTC. As protein: CASGRGGYEQYF.